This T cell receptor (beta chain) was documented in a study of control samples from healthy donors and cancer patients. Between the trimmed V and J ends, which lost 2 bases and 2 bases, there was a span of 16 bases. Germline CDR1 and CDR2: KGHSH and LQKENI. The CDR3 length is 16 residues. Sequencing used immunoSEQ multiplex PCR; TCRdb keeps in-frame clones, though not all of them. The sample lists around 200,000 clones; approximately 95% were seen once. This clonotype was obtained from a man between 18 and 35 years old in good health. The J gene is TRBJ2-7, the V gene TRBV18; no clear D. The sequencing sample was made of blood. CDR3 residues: CASSPVNAAVPYEQYF. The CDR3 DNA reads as TGTGCCAGCTCACCAGTCAACGCCGCAGTTCCCTACGAGCAGTACTTC.